A single sample gave rise to the 26 T cell receptor beta chains below, sequenced in a study of cytomegalovirus exposure and HLA in healthy donors. A multiplex PCR was run with 60 Vbeta primers and 13 Jbeta primers. Only in-frame clones appear in the TCRdb table, and some are missing; sequencing was by immunoSEQ multiplex PCR. The sample carries over 110,000 clones, 75% to 80% recorded once. Sequencing was done on a sample of PBMCs. These receptors originate from a woman between 40 and 55 years old in good health and CMV-seropositive.

This chain joins TRBV6-1 and TRBJ2-7; the D gene is possibly TRBD1 (6 bases). The CDR3 has 16 residues. V lost 2 bases to trimming and J lost 3 bases, with 17 bases between them. Germline V gives CDR1 MNHNS, CDR2 SASEGT. CDR3: CASSEHPRTALYEQYF. As DNA, the CDR3 is TGTGCCAGCAGTGAACACCCACGGACAGCCCTCTACGAGCAGTACTTC.

This clone was recorded a few times. The V and J genes are TRBV6-5 and TRBJ2-7; D is perhaps TRBD2 (6 bases). The CDR3 loop spans 13 amino acids. V shed 10 bases and J shed 3 bases, with 16 bases lying between them. Germline V gene sequence: CDR1 MNHEY, CDR2 SVGAGI. As DNA, the CDR3 is TGTGCCACTAATAGCGGAAACTACTACGAGCAGTACTTC. Its protein is CATNSGNYYEQYF.

Only a few counts were recorded for this clone. The V gene is TRBV28, the J gene TRBJ2-1; TRBD2 is a possible D gene (6 bases). Germline V gene data show CDR1 as MDHEN and CDR2 as SYDVKM. The CDR3 runs to 14 residues. Between the trimmed V and J ends, which lost 7 bases and 2 bases, there was a span of 12 bases. CDR3 loop: CASKELAPYNEQFF. CDR3 nucleotides: TGTGCCAGCAAGGAACTAGCCCCCTACAATGAGCAGTTCTTC.

This clone occurred once. The rearrangement joins TRBV6-5 to TRBJ2-7; 9 nucleotides match TRBD1. The germline gives CDR1 MNHEY, CDR2 SVGAGI. CDR3 length: 15 residues. The V segment lost 6 bases and the J segment 0 bases; nucleotides outside the gene matches: 6. CDR3 DNA sequence: TGTGCCAGCAGAAAAGGACAGGGGACCTCCTACGAGCAGTACTTC. Its translation is CASRKGQGTSYEQYF.

This chain connects TRBV2 to TRBJ1-5; a possible D gene is TRBD1 (6 bases). Looked up from germline, CDR1 is SNHLY and CDR2 is FYNNEI. This CDR3 contains 15 residues. V lost 5 bases to trimming and J lost 2 bases, with 13 bases between them. CDR3 in DNA: TGTGCCAGCAGTCGTACACAGGGCGGCAATCAGCCCCAGCATTTT. Its translation: CASSRTQGGNQPQHF.

This rearrangement joins TRBV7-9 to TRBJ2-6; D is perhaps TRBD2 (5 bases). The CDR3 length is 16 residues. The V and J ends lost 3 bases and 1 base respectively, with 10 bases between them. The germline gives CDR1 SEHNR, CDR2 FQNEAQ (reference sequence). CDR3 loop: CASSLIRGSGANVLTF. The CDR3 DNA reads TGTGCCAGCAGCTTGATCCGAGGGTCTGGGGCCAACGTCCTGACTTTC.

The chain recombines TRBV2 with TRBJ2-1; 7 bases are shared with TRBD1. With 8 bases clipped from V and 9 bases from J, the junction kept 7 bases outside the gene matches. The germline V gene has CDR1 SNHLY and CDR2 FYNNEI. The CDR3 sequence is 12 residues long. The CDR3 DNA follows: TGTGCCAGCGCGACAGGGATGGGTGAGCAGTTCTTC. This translates into CASATGMGEQFF. The variable domain in full, with the rest retrieved from reference TRBV2 and TRBJ2-1, is EPEVTQTPSHQVTQMGQEVILRCVPISNHLYFYWYRQILGQKVEFLVSFYNNEISEKSEIFDDQFSVERPDGSNFTLKIRSTKLEDSAMYFCASATGMGEQFFGPGTRLTVL.

The J gene is TRBJ2-2, the V gene TRBV10-3, with a possible D match to TRBD2 (6 bases). The V end lost 9 bases, the J end lost 0 bases, and 11 bases lay between the germline ends. This CDR3 contains 14 residues. Per germline, CDR1 ENHRY and CDR2 SYGVKD. The CDR3 here is CAIRRDSNTGELFF. CDR3 nucleotides: TGTGCCATTCGCCGGGACTCGAACACCGGGGAGCTGTTTTTT.

The genes are TRBV28 and TRBJ1-1, with D unclear. CDR3 length: 14 residues. From germline, CDR1 is MDHEN and CDR2 SYDVKM. Between the trimmed V and J ends, which lost 6 bases and 0 bases, there was a span of 11 bases. The CDR3 DNA follows: TGTGCCAGCAGCCCCTGGTCGGTGAACACTGAAGCTTTCTTT. Translated, it gives CASSPWSVNTEAFF.

The gene calls are TRBV5-4 and TRBJ1-2; D is unclear. Trimming stripped 2 bases from V and 2 bases from J, with 7 bases between. Germline CDR1 is SGHNT and CDR2 is YYREEE (reference sequence). The CDR3 contains 13 residues. This CDR3 is CASSLQRNYGYTF. The CDR3 DNA sequence: TGTGCCAGCAGCTTACAGAGAAACTATGGCTACACCTTC.

The chain carries TRBV4-1 and TRBJ2-7; 12 nucleotides align to TRBD2. CDR1 is MGHRA and CDR2 is YSYEKL in the germline V gene. V shed 3 bases and J 2 bases; nucleotides not matched to a gene: 2. The CDR3 has 15 amino acids. The CDR3, as DNA: TGCGCCAGCAGCCATCGGACTAGCGGGGCCTACGAGCAGTACTTC. Translated: CASSHRTSGAYEQYF.

This sequence joins TRBV21-1 and TRBJ1-2. TRBV21-1 is marked as a pseudogene. The CDR3 contains 17 residues. The CDR3 loop reads CASLKEDPGDSNYGYTF. CDR3 coding DNA: TGTGCCAGCTTAAAAGAGGACCCGGGGGATTCTAACTATGGCTACACCTTC.

J is TRBJ2-1 and V is TRBV11-2; TRBD2 agrees at 9 bases. The CDR3 is 17 amino acids. Germline assignment: CDR1 SGHAT and CDR2 FQNNGV. The junction had 9 bases not matched to a gene; V was cut back by 0 bases and J by 6 bases. CDR3 nucleotide sequence: TGTGCCAGCAGCTTAGATCGGGGCGGGAGGGCCCCCAATGAGCAGTTCTTC. Its translation is CASSLDRGGRAPNEQFF.

V and J are TRBV28 and TRBJ1-2; 7 bases match TRBD1. Germline lookup yields CDR1 MDHEN and CDR2 SYDVKM. V shed 3 bases, J shed 8 bases, and the junction held 6 bases outside the gene matches. The length of the CDR3 is 13 residues. The CDR3 spells CASSLVGGRGYTF. The CDR3, as DNA: TGTGCCAGCAGTTTGGTAGGGGGCCGGGGCTACACCTTC.

A single count supports this clone. V gene TRBV2 combines with J gene TRBJ2-5; 9 bases match TRBD2. CDR1 is SNHLY, CDR2 FYNNEI, per germline. The CDR3 runs to 16 residues. The ends lost 6 bases at V and 5 bases at J; junction bases unmatched: 13. This CDR3 reads CASRPLRGRGLETQYF. CDR3 DNA: TGTGCCAGCAGGCCCCTTCGCGGGAGGGGTTTGGAGACCCAGTACTTC.

This chain joins TRBV10-2 and TRBJ2-3; D might be TRBD1 (6 bases). The CDR3 has 17 amino acids. Trimming took 0 bases from V and 0 from J, leaving 13 bases between them. The V gene's germline CDR1 is WSHSY and CDR2 SAAADI. The CDR3 region is CASSESKWGPSTDTQYF. The CDR3 DNA sequence: TGCGCCAGCAGTGAGTCTAAGTGGGGGCCAAGCACAGATACGCAGTATTTT.

This clone came up once. The V and J genes are TRBV2 and TRBJ2-5; D possibly corresponds to TRBD1 (6 bases). The DNA end is more similar to TRBJ2-7, so the J call may be wrong. Germline values: CDR1 SNHLY, CDR2 FYNNEI. CDR3 length equals 12 residues. CDR3 in amino acids: CASSGDIYEQYF. The CDR3 DNA reads as TGTGCCAGCAGTGGGGACATCTACGAGCAGTACTTC.

As for this clone: Other DNA sequences in this sample translate to the same CDR3. The chain has TRBV9 and TRBJ1-1; TRBD1 might be the D (5 bases). Germline V gene data show CDR1 as SGDLS and CDR2 as YYNGEE. The CDR3 is made up of 13 amino acids. Between the trimmed V and J ends, which lost 2 bases and 3 bases, there was a span of 8 bases. The CDR3 region has the DNA TGTGCCAGCAGCGTTGGGGGGGACACTGAAGCTTTCTTT. Translating it yields CASSVGGDTEAFF.

V gene TRBV4-1 combines with J gene TRBJ1-1, with 7 bases lining up with TRBD1. The germline gives CDR1 MGHRA, CDR2 YSYEKL. The CDR3 has 14 residues. V was clipped by 3 bases and J by 2 bases; unmatched bases: 3. The DNA for the CDR3 is TGCGCCAGCAGCCAGGGACAGTTTAACACTGAAGCTTTCTTT. It translates to CASSQGQFNTEAFF.

The J gene is TRBJ2-7, the V gene TRBV11-2; D is possibly TRBD2 (5 bases). This CDR3 has 14 amino acids. V shed 4 bases and J shed 0 bases, with 10 bases lying between them. CDR1 and CDR2 (germline): SGHAT, FQNNGV. CDR3 sequence reads: CASSSQTISYEQYF. CDR3 nucleotides: TGTGCCAGCAGCTCCCAGACTATCTCCTACGAGCAGTACTTC.

The chain uses TRBV4-1 and TRBJ1-3; 7 bases line up with TRBD1. Trimming took 1 base from V and 1 from J; bases not matched to a gene: 4. This CDR3 is 16 amino acids long. Germline values: CDR1 MGHRA, CDR2 YSYEKL. CDR3 nucleotide sequence: TGCGCCAGCAGCCAAGGTGGACAGGCTTCTGGAAACACCATATATTTT. The encoded protein is CASSQGGQASGNTIYF.

V usage is TRBV20-1 and J usage is TRBJ2-3, with TRBD2 matching over 7 bases. Germline assignment: CDR1 DFQATT and CDR2 SNEGSKA (reference sequence). This CDR3 has 11 amino acids. The CDR3, as DNA: TGCAGCTGGGAGGGAACAGATACGCAGTATTTT. Translation gives CSWEGTDTQYF.

The rearrangement uses TRBV19 and TRBJ2-4, with 7 bases that match TRBD1. The CDR3 is 16 amino acids. Trimming removed 5 bases from V and 1 base from J; junction bases left unmatched: 8. Per the germline V gene, CDR1 is LNHDA and CDR2 is SQIVND (reference sequence). Here the CDR3 reads CASSSEGAVAKNIQYF. As DNA, the CDR3 is TGTGCCAGTAGTTCCGAGGGGGCGGTTGCCAAAAACATTCAGTACTTC. Combining the CDR3 with reference TRBV19 and TRBJ2-4 gives the whole variable domain DGGITQSPKYLFRKEGQNVTLSCEQNLNHDAMYWYRQDPGQGLRLIYYSQIVNDFQKGDIAEGYSVSREKKESFPLTVTSAQKNPTAFYLCASSSEGAVAKNIQYFGAGTRLSVL.

V and J are TRBV4-1 and TRBJ1-1; D possibly corresponds to TRBD1 (5 bases). CDR1 is MGHRA and CDR2 is YSYEKL in the germline V gene. The CDR3 covers 15 residues. Between the trimmed V and J ends, which lost 2 bases and 1 base, there was a span of 11 bases. CDR3 loop: CASSQQYGGNTEAFF. As DNA, the CDR3 is TGCGCCAGCAGCCAACAGTACGGGGGGAACACTGAAGCTTTCTTT.

This chain uses TRBV27 with TRBJ2-3; 7 bases fit TRBD1. Germline V gene data show CDR1 as MNHEY and CDR2 as SMNVEV (reference sequence). The trim removed 5 bases at V and 6 bases at J, leaving 11 bases unmatched. This CDR3 region has 15 residues. The CDR3 protein is CASSLSLTGWDTQYF. The CDR3 coding sequence is TGTGCCAGCAGTCTTTCCCTGACAGGGTGGGATACGCAGTATTTT.

The rearrangement uses TRBV7-2 and TRBJ2-1; possible D gene TRBD2, 7 bases. Trimming removed 5 bases at V and 15 bases at J, with 20 bases between. There are 13 residues in the CDR3. Germline V gene lookup returns CDR1 SGHTA and CDR2 FQGNSA. CDR3 DNA sequence: TGTGCCAGCAGCCCCTATACCACAGGGAGGGGGTTCTTC. Its protein product is CASSPYTTGRGFF.